The 17 T cell receptor beta chains below were found in one sample sequenced in a study of T cells in tumors after PD-1 blockade. Using immunoSEQ multiplex PCR, the repertoire was profiled, and TCRdb retains in-frame clones only, with some absent. Of 32,000 or so clones in the sample, around 80% were seen once. Material: PBMCs, obtained before anti-PD-1 treatment. Receptors originate from a human donor with basal cell carcinoma.

This rearrangement joins TRBV3-1 (or the pseudogene TRBV3-2) to TRBJ2-1, with D uncertain. V was pared by 5 bases and J by 0 bases, with 14 bases between. The CDR3 covers 16 residues. Germline assignment: CDR1 LGHDT and CDR2 YNNKEL (reference sequence). CDR3 residues: CASSRSSESSYNEQFF. DNA of the CDR3: TGTGCCAGCAGCAGATCGAGCGAGAGCTCCTACAATGAGCAGTTCTTC.

This chain joins TRBV27 and TRBJ1-2, with TRBD1 as a possible D gene (6 bases). The germline gives CDR1 MNHEY, CDR2 SMNVEV (reference sequence). The CDR3 extends over 13 amino acids. V lost 6 bases and J lost 8, with 16 bases in between. CDR3 protein: CASSFRGVGGYTF. In DNA, the CDR3 is TGTGCCAGCAGCTTTAGGGGGGTCGGAGGCTACACCTTC.

This clone was recorded a few times. The chain uses TRBV6-6 and TRBJ2-7; 9 nucleotides agree with TRBD1. Germline CDR1 reads MNHNY; CDR2 reads SVGAGI (reference sequence). Trimming took 2 bases from V and 2 from J; bases not matched to a gene: 4. The CDR3 is 15 residues long. CDR3 loop: CASSYGDRAAYEQYF. The CDR3 DNA is TGTGCCAGCAGTTACGGGGACAGGGCGGCCTACGAGCAGTACTTC.

This chain uses TRBV28 with TRBJ2-7; a weak D match, TRBD2 (5 bases). The V end lost 4 bases, the J end lost 7 bases, and 14 bases lay between the germline ends. This CDR3 has 13 residues. Germline CDR1 MDHEN, CDR2 SYDVKM. CDR3 nucleotide sequence: TGTGCCAGCAGTTCGGGGTCGACGGGTGAGCAGTACTTC. Protein product: CASSSGSTGEQYF.

V usage is TRBV12-3 or TRBV12-4 and J usage is TRBJ1-2, with D tentatively TRBD1 (5 bases). V lost 6 bases and J 8 bases, leaving 16 bases between the germline ends. This CDR3 region has 13 residues. In DNA, the CDR3 is TGTGCCAGCAGACGCCGCAGGGCCGGGGGCTACACCTTC. Its protein product is CASRRRRAGGYTF.

The chain joins TRBV14 to TRBJ1-2; D is undetermined. From germline, CDR1 is SGHDN and CDR2 FVKESK. Trimming pared 3 bases from V and 7 bases from J, leaving 18 bases between. The CDR3 is made up of 15 amino acids. The DNA for the CDR3 is TGTGCCAGCAGCCACCAGGACTCCCTAGGGTTTGGCTACACCTTC. It specifies CASSHQDSLGFGYTF.

The chain links TRBV11-2 to TRBJ2-2, with TRBD2 matching over 9 bases. Per germline, CDR1 SGHAT and CDR2 FQNNGV. The V and J ends lost 5 bases and 0 bases, in that order; junction bases with no gene match: 10. The CDR3 covers 18 residues. CDR3 in amino acids: CASSPRGGGGANTGELFF. The CDR3 DNA is TGTGCCAGCAGCCCCCGGGGCGGGGGGGGCGCGAACACCGGGGAGCTGTTTTTT.

The V and J genes are TRBV9 and TRBJ2-2; D call uncertain. Germline V gene data show CDR1 as SGDLS and CDR2 as YYNGEE. Between the trimmed V and J ends, which lost 4 bases and 4 bases, there was a span of 11 bases. This CDR3 contains 14 residues. The CDR3 reads CASSLQDGTGELFF. The CDR3 nucleotides are TGTGCCAGCAGCCTTCAGGATGGCACCGGGGAGCTGTTTTTT.

This clone appeared a single time. The rearrangement uses TRBV9 and TRBJ2-5, with D possibly being TRBD1 (7 bases). V dropped 4 bases and J dropped 4 bases, with 14 bases sitting between them. The CDR3 runs to 14 residues. Germline V lookup: CDR1 SGDLS, CDR2 YYNGEE. CDR3 in DNA: TGTGCCAGCAGCCCCAACAGGGGAGGAGAGACCCAGTACTTC. Its translation: CASSPNRGGETQYF.

This chain uses TRBV30 with TRBJ2-2; TRBD2 is a possible D gene (5 bases). This CDR3 contains 14 residues. The ends were cut back, 0 bases at V and 6 bases at J, with 11 bases in the middle. The germline gives CDR1 GTSNPN, CDR2 SVGIG (reference sequence). The CDR3: CAWSVIFGAGELFF. In nucleotides, the CDR3 is TGTGCCTGGAGTGTAATCTTCGGGGCCGGGGAGCTGTTTTTT.

This rearrangement joins TRBV7-2 to TRBJ2-3; 7 bases line up with TRBD1. There are 14 residues in the CDR3. Per germline, CDR1 SGHTA and CDR2 FQGNSA. V dropped 5 bases and J dropped 3; count of bases not matched to a gene: 5. CDR3 nucleotides: TGTGCCAGCAGCCGGGACAGCTTAACAGATACGCAGTATTTT. Its protein is CASSRDSLTDTQYF.

The chain has TRBV9 and TRBJ2-1, with 7 bases aligning to TRBD2. CDR3 length: 15 residues. Germline assignment: CDR1 SGDLS and CDR2 YYNGEE. Losses at the gene ends were 4 bases for V and 0 bases for J; bases not matched to a gene: 4. CDR3 loop: CASSRSGDSYNEQFF. CDR3 in DNA: TGTGCCAGCAGCCGCAGCGGGGACTCCTACAATGAGCAGTTCTTC.

V is TRBV27 and J is TRBJ2-1; 7 bases match TRBD2. Per germline, CDR1 MNHEY and CDR2 SMNVEV (reference sequence). The junction had 9 bases not matched to a gene; V was cut back by 4 bases and J by 0 bases. The CDR3 loop spans 17 amino acids. The CDR3 nucleotides read TGTGCCAGCAGTTCGGCGGGCGGGGGAACCTCCTACAATGAGCAGTTCTTC. It translates to CASSSAGGGTSYNEQFF.

Only one count was recorded for this clone. This chain connects TRBV11-3 to TRBJ2-3; TRBD2 aligns across 15 bases. The CDR3 sequence is 18 residues long. Trimming at V came to 4 bases and at J to 5 bases, leaving 10 bases not matched to a gene. Germline V gives CDR1 SGHNT, CDR2 YENEEA. In DNA form, the CDR3 reads TGTGCCAGCAGCTCCCCCGGACTAGCGGGGGGGGGCGGAGATACGCAGTATTTT. It yields the protein CASSSPGLAGGGGDTQYF.

The V call is TRBV11-3, the J call TRBJ2-1, with D maybe TRBD2 (5 bases). The V end was cut by 1 base, the J end by 7 bases, with 8 bases between. The CDR3 sequence is 13 residues long. Germline CDR1 is SGHNT and CDR2 is YENEEA. The CDR3 protein is CASSLASGNEQFF. CDR3 DNA sequence: TGTGCCAGCAGCTTAGCGTCGGGAAATGAGCAGTTCTTC.

The gene calls are TRBV9 and TRBJ1-1, with D possibly matching TRBD1 (5 bases). Trimming shortened V by 2 bases and J by 5 bases, and 16 bases separated the two germline ends. CDR3 length: 15 residues. CDR1 and CDR2 from the germline V gene are SGDLS and YYNGEE. The CDR3 loop reads CASSVTPGPETEAFF. CDR3 DNA: TGTGCCAGCAGCGTTACTCCGGGGCCGGAGACTGAAGCTTTCTTT. Full variable domain (outside the CDR3, taken from reference TRBV9 and TRBJ1-1): DSGVTQTPKHLITATGQRVTLRCSPRSGDLSVYWYQQSLDQGLQFLIQYYNGEERAKGNILERFSAQQFPDLHSELNLSSLELGDSALYFCASSVTPGPETEAFFGQGTRLTVV.

The V call is TRBV2, the J call TRBJ2-6; a possible D gene is TRBD1 (6 bases). Between the trimmed V and J ends, which lost 5 bases and 3 bases, there was a span of 20 bases. CDR1 is SNHLY and CDR2 is FYNNEI in the germline V gene. CDR3 size: 18 residues. The CDR3 nucleotides read TGTGCCAGCAGTCGATCAGGGGCCCCAAGAAGTGGGGCCAACGTCCTGACTTTC. Translation gives CASSRSGAPRSGANVLTF.